The sequence of this TCR beta chain was determined in a study of T cell responses to AZD1222 COVID-19 vaccine. Points from the study as a whole: Clonal diversity may have been underestimated in mostly white British donors.

The length of the CDR3 is 15 residues. V lost 6 bases, J lost 1 base, and 5 bases stayed unmatched. The germline V gene has CDR1 MDHEN and CDR2 SYDVKM. Using immunoSEQ multiplex PCR, the repertoire was profiled, and TCRdb retains in-frame clones only, with some absent. Of 150,000 to 190,000 clones in the sample, about nine tenths were seen once. In the case of this clone: Its matching antigen is unknown. This sample also contains other DNA sequences that code for the same CDR3.

This specimen consisted of peripheral blood, obtained on day 0 of AZD1222 vaccination. The receptor was derived from an adult in good health. The V and J genes are TRBV28 and TRBJ2-7; 11 nucleotides line up with TRBD2. CDR3: CASSLGTSGSYEQYF. DNA of the CDR3: TGTGCCAGCAGCCTGGGGACTAGCGGTTCCTACGAGCAGTACTTC.